The clone carrying this T cell receptor (beta chain) was seen repeatedly, ten times or more. What it binds is unknown. The data were obtained in a study of T cells in Graves' hyperthyroidism and ophthalmopathy. Authors of the study amplified TCR beta CDR3 regions from RNA transcripts. The primer set for the first-round RT-PCR of the TCR CDR3 was HTBI. MiXCR, run by TCRdb on the multiplex PCR reads, gives a single entry per CDR3 protein. Here the sample spans 350,000 or so distinct CDR3 sequences, less than 20% being singletons. General observations from the study: Ophthalmopathy was separated from stable hyperthyroidism by a 13 V-J model. Most expanded thyroid clonotypes above 0.001 also appeared in blood.

The receptor's source is a woman in her 40s with Graves' ophthalmopathy. Sequencing input: blood.

The CDR3 bases are TGTGCCAGCAGTCAATTCTGGGTGAACACCGGGGAGCTGTTTTTT. This translates into CASSQFWVNTGELFF. This chain links TRBV28 with TRBJ2-2; D remains unclear. The V end was cut by 5 bases, the J end by 1 base, with 11 bases between. Germline V CDR1 and CDR2: MDHEN, SYDVKM. The CDR3 has 15 amino acids.